This T cell receptor beta chain was recorded in a study of cytomegalovirus exposure and HLA in healthy donors. This PCR relied on a set of 60 Vbeta primers and 13 Jbeta primers. Using immunoSEQ multiplex PCR, the repertoire was profiled, and TCRdb retains in-frame clones only, with some absent. Among 110,000 to 150,000 clones listed, more than 70% were seen once. The ends lost 10 bases at V and 5 bases at J; junction bases unmatched: 11. CDR3 length: 14 residues. The TCR was taken from a woman aged 40 to 50 in good health and CMV-seronegative. The chain is built from TRBV23-1 and TRBJ1-1, with TRBD1 matching over 9 bases. TRBV23-1 has ORF status, its function being uncertain. Sequences were obtained from PBMCs. The CDR3 DNA is TGCGCCAACAATCCACAGGGGGCGCAGACTGAAGCTTTCTTT. Its protein product is CANNPQGAQTEAFF.